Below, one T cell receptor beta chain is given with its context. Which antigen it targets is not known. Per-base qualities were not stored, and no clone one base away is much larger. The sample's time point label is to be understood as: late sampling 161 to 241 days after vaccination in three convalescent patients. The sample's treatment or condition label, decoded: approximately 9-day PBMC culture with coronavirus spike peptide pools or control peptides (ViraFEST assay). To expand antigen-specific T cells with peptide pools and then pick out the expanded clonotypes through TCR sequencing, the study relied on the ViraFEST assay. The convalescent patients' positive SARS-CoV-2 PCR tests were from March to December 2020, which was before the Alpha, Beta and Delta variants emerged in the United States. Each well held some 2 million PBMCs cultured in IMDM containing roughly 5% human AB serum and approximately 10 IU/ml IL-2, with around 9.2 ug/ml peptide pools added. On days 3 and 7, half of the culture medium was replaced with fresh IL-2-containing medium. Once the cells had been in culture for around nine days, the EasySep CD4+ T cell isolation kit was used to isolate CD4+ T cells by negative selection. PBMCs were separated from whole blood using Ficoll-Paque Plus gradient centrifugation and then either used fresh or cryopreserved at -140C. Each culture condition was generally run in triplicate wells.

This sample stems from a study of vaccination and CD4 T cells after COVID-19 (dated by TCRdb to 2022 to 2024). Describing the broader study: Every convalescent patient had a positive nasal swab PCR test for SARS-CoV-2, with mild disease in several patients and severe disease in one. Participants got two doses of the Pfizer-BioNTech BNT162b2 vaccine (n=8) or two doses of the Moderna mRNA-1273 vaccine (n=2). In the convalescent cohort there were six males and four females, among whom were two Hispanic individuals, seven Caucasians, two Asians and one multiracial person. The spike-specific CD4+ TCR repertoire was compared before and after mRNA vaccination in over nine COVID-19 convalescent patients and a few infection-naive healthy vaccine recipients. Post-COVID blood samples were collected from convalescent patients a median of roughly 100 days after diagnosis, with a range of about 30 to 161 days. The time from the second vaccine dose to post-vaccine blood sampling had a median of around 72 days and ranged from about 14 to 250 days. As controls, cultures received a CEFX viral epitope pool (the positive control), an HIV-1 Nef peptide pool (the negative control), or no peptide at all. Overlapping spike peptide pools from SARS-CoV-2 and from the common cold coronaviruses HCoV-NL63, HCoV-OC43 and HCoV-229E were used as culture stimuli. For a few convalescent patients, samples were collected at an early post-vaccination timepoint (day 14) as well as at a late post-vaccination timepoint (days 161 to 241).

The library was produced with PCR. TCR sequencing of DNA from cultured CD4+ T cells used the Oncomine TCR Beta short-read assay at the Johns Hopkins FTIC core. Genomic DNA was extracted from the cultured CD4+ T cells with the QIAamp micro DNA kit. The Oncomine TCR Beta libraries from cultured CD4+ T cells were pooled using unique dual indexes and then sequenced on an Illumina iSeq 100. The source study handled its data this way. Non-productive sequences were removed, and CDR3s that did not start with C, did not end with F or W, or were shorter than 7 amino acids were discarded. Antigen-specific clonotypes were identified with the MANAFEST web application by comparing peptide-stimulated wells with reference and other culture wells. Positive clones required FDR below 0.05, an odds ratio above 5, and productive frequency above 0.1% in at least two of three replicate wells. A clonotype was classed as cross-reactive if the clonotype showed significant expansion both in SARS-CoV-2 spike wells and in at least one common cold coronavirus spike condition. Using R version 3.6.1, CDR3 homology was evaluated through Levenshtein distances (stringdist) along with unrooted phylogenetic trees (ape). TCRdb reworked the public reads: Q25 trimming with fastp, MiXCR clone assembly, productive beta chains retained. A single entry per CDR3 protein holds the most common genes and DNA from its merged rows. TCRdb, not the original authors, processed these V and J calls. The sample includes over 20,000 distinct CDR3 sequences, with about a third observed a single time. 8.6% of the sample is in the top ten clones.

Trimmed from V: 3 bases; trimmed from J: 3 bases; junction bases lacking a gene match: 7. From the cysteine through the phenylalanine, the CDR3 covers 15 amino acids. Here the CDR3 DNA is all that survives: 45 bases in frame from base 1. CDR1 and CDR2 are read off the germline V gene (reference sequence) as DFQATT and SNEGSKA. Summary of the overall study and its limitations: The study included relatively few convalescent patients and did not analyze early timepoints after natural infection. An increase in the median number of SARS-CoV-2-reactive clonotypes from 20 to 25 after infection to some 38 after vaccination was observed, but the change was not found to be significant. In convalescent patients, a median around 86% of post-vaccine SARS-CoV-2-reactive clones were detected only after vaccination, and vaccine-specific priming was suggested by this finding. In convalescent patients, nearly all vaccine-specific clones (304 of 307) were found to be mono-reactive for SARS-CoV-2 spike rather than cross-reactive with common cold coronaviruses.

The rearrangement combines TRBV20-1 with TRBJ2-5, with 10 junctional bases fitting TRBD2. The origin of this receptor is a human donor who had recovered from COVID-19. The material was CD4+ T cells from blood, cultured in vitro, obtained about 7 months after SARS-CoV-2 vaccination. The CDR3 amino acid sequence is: CSASPSGRAEETQYF. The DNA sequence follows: TGCAGTGCTAGTCCCAGCGGGAGGGCCGAAGAGACCCAGTACTTC.